The sequence of this T cell receptor beta chain was determined in a study of T cell repertoires in cytomegalovirus infection. Findings of the study overall: Identification of carriers of CMV plus the relevant HLA was achieved through cumulative public TCR beta family frequency.

A single record per CDR3 protein comes from TCRdb applying MiXCR to the reads. The table shows 900,000 to 950,000 distinct CDR3 sequences, with around 30% occurring only once. To note about this clonotype: Its antigen is currently unknown. The junction shows a germline mismatch at one end, possibly a read error.

Sequences were derived from cultured CD8+ T cells from PBMCs, sampled from culture after CMV antigen stimulation. The sequence was obtained from a human donor in good health (CMV status not recorded). Some clones in this sample may be carry-over from other donors' samples.

CDR3 sequence: CANSLAQRGPHQPQHF. For the CDR3, the DNA is TGTGCCAACAGCTTAGCGCAAAGGGGCCCCCATCAGCCCCAGCATTTT. The chain employs TRBV7-2 and TRBJ1-5, with D maybe TRBD1 (5 bases). The germline CDR1 and CDR2 sequences are SGHTA and FQGNSA. The length of the CDR3 is 16 residues. The variable domain in full, completed from reference TRBV7-2 and TRBJ1-5, reads GAGVSQSPSNKVTEKGKDVELRCDPISGHTALYWYRQSLGQGLEFLIYFQGNSAPDKSGLPSDRFSAERTGGSVSTLTIQRTQQEDSAVYLCANSLAQRGPHQPQHFGDGTRLSIL.